Presented here are 3 T cell receptor beta chains from one specimen sequenced in a study of blood T cell repertoires in COVID-19. The table came from immunoSEQ multiplex PCR; TCRdb's copy has only in-frame clones and leaves some out. In the table there are about 250,000 clones, approximately 78% of which are singletons. Sequenced input: PBMCs or T cells enriched from blood (not recorded which). These receptors came from a man between 40 and 49 years old who had been exposed to COVID-19.

This clone was counted a single time. The chain recombines TRBV4-2 with TRBJ2-1, with 7 nucleotides matching TRBD2. CDR3 size: 16 residues. V lost 4 bases to trimming and J lost 8 bases; unmatched junction nucleotides: 14. Per germline, CDR1 LGHNA and CDR2 YNFKEQ. This CDR3 is CASSPKSGGSEDEQFF. In nucleotides, the CDR3 is TGTGCCAGCAGCCCCAAGTCTGGCGGGAGTGAGGATGAGCAGTTCTTC.

The V gene is TRBV9, the J gene TRBJ2-3, with a tentative D call TRBD1 (5 bases). V lost 4 bases to trimming and J lost 1 base, with 13 bases between them. There are 15 residues in the CDR3. Germline loops: CDR1 SGDLS, CDR2 YYNGEE. For the CDR3, the DNA is TGTGCCAGCAGCCCCGGGCAGGGCGGCACAGATACGCAGTATTTT. Translated, it gives CASSPGQGGTDTQYF.

The chain is built from TRBV3-1 (or the pseudogene TRBV3-2) and TRBJ1-1; TRBD1 matches 9 bases. V shed 4 bases, J shed 10 bases, and the junction held 7 bases outside the gene matches. Germline CDR1 reads LGHDT; CDR2 reads YNNKEL (reference sequence). This CDR3 has 13 residues. The CDR3 protein is CASSPGTGLRAFF. CDR3 bases: TGTGCCAGCAGCCCCGGGACAGGGTTACGAGCTTTCTTT.